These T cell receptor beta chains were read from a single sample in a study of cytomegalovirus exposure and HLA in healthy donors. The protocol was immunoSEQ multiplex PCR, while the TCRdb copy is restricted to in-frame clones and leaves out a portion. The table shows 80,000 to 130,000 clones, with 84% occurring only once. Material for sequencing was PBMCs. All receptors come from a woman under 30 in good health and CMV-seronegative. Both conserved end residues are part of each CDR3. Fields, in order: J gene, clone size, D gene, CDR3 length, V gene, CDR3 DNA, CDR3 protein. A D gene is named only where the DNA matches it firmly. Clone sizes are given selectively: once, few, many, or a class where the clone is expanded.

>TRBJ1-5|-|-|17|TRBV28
TGTGCCAGCAGTTTATTCGGCAGGGGTCGGGGCAATCAGCCCCAGCATTTT
CASSLFGRGRGNQPQHF
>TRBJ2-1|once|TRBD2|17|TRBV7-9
TGTGCCAGCAGCTCGCCCCTCGGCGGGGGGGCCTTGGATGAGCAGTTCTTC
CASSSPLGGGALDEQFF
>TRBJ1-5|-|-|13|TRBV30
TGTGCCTGGAGTGTTTCGGGGAATCAGCCCCAGCATTTT
CAWSVSGNQPQHF
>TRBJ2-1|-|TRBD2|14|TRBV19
TGTGCCAGTAGTACCGGACTAGCATCCGATGAGCAGTTCTTC
CASSTGLASDEQFF
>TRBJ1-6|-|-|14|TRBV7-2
TGTGCCAGCAGCTTCGGGACAAATAATTCACCCCTCCACTTT
CASSFGTNNSPLHF
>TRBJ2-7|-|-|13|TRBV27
TGTGCCAGCAGTTACCAGGACTCCTACGAGCAGTACTTC
CASSYQDSYEQYF
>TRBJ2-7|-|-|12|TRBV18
TGTGCCAGCTCATCCTCCTCCTACGAGCAGTACTTC
CASSSSSYEQYF
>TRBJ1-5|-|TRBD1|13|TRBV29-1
TGCAGCGTCGCGACAGGGGGCAATCAGCCCCAGCATTTT
CSVATGGNQPQHF
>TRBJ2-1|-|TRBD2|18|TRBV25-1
TGTGCCAGCAGTGAATTCCTAGCGGGAGCCGGACTAGTTAATGAGCAGTTCTTC
CASSEFLAGAGLVNEQFF
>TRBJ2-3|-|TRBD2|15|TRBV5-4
TGTGCCAGCAGCTTGGGACTAGCGGCAGCAGATACGCAGTATTTT
CASSLGLAAADTQYF
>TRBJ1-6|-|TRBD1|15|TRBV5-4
TGTGCCAGCAGCTCAGGACAGGCGGGGTCCTCACCCCTCCACTTT
CASSSGQAGSSPLHF
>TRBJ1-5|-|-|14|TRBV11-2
TGTGCCAGCAGCCCCCAGGGACTGGGACAGCCCCAGCATTTT
CASSPQGLGQPQHF
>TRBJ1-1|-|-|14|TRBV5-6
TGTGCCAGCAGCCAAAGAGGGGCGGGGGCTGAAGCTTTCTTT
CASSQRGAGAEAFF
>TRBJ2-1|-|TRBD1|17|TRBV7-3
TGTGCCAGCAGCGGCGCTCCGGACAGGGCGATATACAATGAGCAGTTCTTC
CASSGAPDRAIYNEQFF
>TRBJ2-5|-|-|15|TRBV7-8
TGTGCCAGCAGCATCAGCGTAGGGGGGGGAGAGACCCAGTACTTC
CASSISVGGGETQYF
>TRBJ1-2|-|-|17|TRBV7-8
TGTGCCAGCAGCCCCCCTCTCAGAGGAGATCCTAACTATGGCTACACCTTC
CASSPPLRGDPNYGYTF
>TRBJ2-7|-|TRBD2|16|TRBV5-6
TGTGCCAGCAGCTTGGGGGGAGCTGCGGGAGTCCACGAGCAGTACTTC
CASSLGGAAGVHEQYF
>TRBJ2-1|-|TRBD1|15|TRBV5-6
TGTGCCAGCAGCGGAAACCGGGACAGGGGAAAGGAGCAGTTCTTC
CASSGNRDRGKEQFF
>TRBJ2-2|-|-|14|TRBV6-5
TGTGCCAGCAGACTCGGACAGCGCACCGGGGAGCTGTTTTTT
CASRLGQRTGELFF
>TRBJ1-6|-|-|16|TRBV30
TGTGCCTGGAGGGGGAAGGGAGGGATACATAATTCACCCCTCCACTTT
CAWRGKGGIHNSPLHF
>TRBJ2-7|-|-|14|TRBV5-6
TGTGCCAGCAGCTTGGCCCCGCTACCTTACGAGCAGTACTTC
CASSLAPLPYEQYF
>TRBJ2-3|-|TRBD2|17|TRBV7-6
TGTGCCAGCAGCTTAAGCGGGCTAGCGGGAACATCCGATACGCAGTATTTT
CASSLSGLAGTSDTQYF
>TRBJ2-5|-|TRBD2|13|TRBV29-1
TGCAGCGTTGAGGGCGGGAGTTCTGAGACCCAGTACTTC
CSVEGGSSETQYF
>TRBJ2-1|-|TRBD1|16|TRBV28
TGTGCCAGCAGTCAAAGGGACAGGGTCTCCTACAATGAGCAGTTCTTC
CASSQRDRVSYNEQFF
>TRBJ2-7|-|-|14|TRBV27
TGTGCCAGCAGCGCGGAGGCTGGTTCCTACGAGCAGTACTTC
CASSAEAGSYEQYF
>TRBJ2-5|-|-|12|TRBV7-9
TGTTCCAGCAGCCAGTGGCAAGAGACCCAGTACTTC
CSSSQWQETQYF
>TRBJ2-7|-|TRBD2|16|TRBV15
TGTGCCACCAGCAGAGAGGGGGGGAAGAGCTCCTACGAGCAGTACTTC
CATSREGGKSSYEQYF
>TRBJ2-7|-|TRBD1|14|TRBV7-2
TGTGCCAGCAGCTTAGCAGACAGGGACTACGAGCAGTACTTC
CASSLADRDYEQYF
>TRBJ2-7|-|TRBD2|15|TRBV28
TGTGCCAGCAGCCTGCTGGGGGGGAGTTCCCACGAGCAGTACTTC
CASSLLGGSSHEQYF
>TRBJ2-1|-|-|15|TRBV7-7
TGTGCCAGCAGCTTTCAACTTAGCTCCTACAATGAGCAGTTCTTC
CASSFQLSSYNEQFF
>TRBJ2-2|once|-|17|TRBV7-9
TGTGCCAGCAGCTTGGCCTTAGTGAGGGAAGGCACCGGGGAGCTGTTTTTT
CASSLALVREGTGELFF
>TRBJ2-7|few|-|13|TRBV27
TGTGCCAGCAGTTTAGGGGGCTCCTACGAGCAGTACTTC
CASSLGGSYEQYF
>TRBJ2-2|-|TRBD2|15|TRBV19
TGTGCCAGTAGTATTGAGCGGGAGGGTGCCGGGGAGCTGTTTTTT
CASSIEREGAGELFF
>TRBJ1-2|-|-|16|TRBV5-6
TGTGCCAGCAGCTTGCGGGATTCGGGGTTAAACTATGGCTACACCTTC
CASSLRDSGLNYGYTF
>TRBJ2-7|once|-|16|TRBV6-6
TGTGCCAGCAGTTACCCGAGGACACCCTGGGACTACGAGCAGTACTTC
CASSYPRTPWDYEQYF
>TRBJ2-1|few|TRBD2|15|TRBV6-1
TGTGCCAGCAGTGTAACTAGCGGGAGGGTGGGTGAGCAGTTCTTC
CASSVTSGRVGEQFF
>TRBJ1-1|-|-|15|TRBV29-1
TGCAGCGTTGCGGGGTTTGGGTTAACGAACACTGAAGCTTTCTTT
CSVAGFGLTNTEAFF
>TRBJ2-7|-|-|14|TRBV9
TGTGCCAGCAGCGAAGCCGGGGTCAGCTACGAGCAGTACTTC
CASSEAGVSYEQYF
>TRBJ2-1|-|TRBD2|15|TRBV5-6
TGTGCCAGCAGCCGTGTAGCGGGAGGTAGGAATGAGCAGTTCTTC
CASSRVAGGRNEQFF
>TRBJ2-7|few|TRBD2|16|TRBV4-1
TGCGCCAGCAGCCAAGATAGCGGGAGCGCATTCTACGAGCAGTACTTC
CASSQDSGSAFYEQYF
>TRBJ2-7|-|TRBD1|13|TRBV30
TGTGCCTGGACGGGACAGGGGGTCTCGGTGCAGTACTTC
CAWTGQGVSVQYF
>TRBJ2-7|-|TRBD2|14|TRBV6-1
TGTGCCACCGCCGGGACTAGCGGGAGAGACGAGCAGTACTTC
CATAGTSGRDEQYF
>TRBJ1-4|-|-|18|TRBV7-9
TGTGCCAGCAGCTTAGGCGAGGGGGAGTCGTCGACTAATGAAAAACTGTTTTTT
CASSLGEGESSTNEKLFF
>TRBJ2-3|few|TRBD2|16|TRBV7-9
TGTGCCAGCAGCTGGGGACTAGGGCGGTGGGCAGATACGCAGTATTTT
CASSWGLGRWADTQYF
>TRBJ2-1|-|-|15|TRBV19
TGTGCCAGTAGACCCGGGAGCGAATCCTACAATGAGCAGTTCTTC
CASRPGSESYNEQFF
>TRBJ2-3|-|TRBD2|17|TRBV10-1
TGCGCCAGCAGTCATTTCACGACTAGCGGGTGCACAGATACGCAGTATTTT
CASSHFTTSGCTDTQYF
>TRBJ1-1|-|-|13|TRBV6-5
TGTGCCAGCAGTTACTACGGGAACACTGAAGCTTTCTTT
CASSYYGNTEAFF
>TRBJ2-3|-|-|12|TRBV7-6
TGTGCCAGCGGCGGGACCACAGATACGCAGTATTTT
CASGGTTDTQYF
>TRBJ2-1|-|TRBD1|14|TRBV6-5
TGTGCCAGCAGTTACTCGGGACAGTACAATGAGCAGTTCTTC
CASSYSGQYNEQFF
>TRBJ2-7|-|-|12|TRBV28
TGTGCCAGCAGTGTACAGGGCTACGAGCAGTACTTC
CASSVQGYEQYF
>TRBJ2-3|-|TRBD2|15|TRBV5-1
TGCGCCAGCAGCCCCAGCGGGGAAGGGTCAGATACGCAGTATTTT
CASSPSGEGSDTQYF
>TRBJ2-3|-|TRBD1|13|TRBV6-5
TGTGCCAGCAGTTTGACAGGGGCAGATACGCAGTATTTT
CASSLTGADTQYF
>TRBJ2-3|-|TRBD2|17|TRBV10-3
TGTGCCATCAGATGGACTAGCGGGATAGGGTCCACAGATACGCAGTATTTT
CAIRWTSGIGSTDTQYF
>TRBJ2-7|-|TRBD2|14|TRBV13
TGTGCCAGCAGGGAAGCGGGGGGGTCTTACGAGCAGTACTTC
CASREAGGSYEQYF
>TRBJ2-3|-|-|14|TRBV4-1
TGCGCCAGCAGCCAAGGCGCCCTCGAGGGCACGCAGTATTTT
CASSQGALEGTQYF
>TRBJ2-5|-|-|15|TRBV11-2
TGTGCCAGCAGCTTATTCATCGGTAACCAAGAGACCCAGTACTTC
CASSLFIGNQETQYF
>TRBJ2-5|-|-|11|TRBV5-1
TGCGCCAGCAGCTTGCGAGAGACCCAGTACTTC
CASSLRETQYF
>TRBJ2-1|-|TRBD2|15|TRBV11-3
TGTGCCAGCAGCTTAGGGAGCGGGGGCTACAATGAGCAGTTCTTC
CASSLGSGGYNEQFF
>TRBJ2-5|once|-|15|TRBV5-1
TGCGCCAGCAGCTTGTCCGGAGGGTTCCAAGAGACCCAGTACTTC
CASSLSGGFQETQYF